This TCR beta chain was documented in a study of early stage breast cancer tumors. Turning to the study itself: Invasive lobular carcinomas made up about 35% of the 12 ER+/PR+/HER2- tumors.

Points from the study as a whole: Tumors had roughly 2.3-fold higher T cell density and higher clonality than adjacent normal breast tissue. Bulk DNA sequencing of unsorted cells missed chain pairing and markers.

This clone was detected a few times. Its antigen is not known. Blood replicates held 0.5 ug DNA, tumor or normal breast roughly 1.5 ug, two each. The repertoire was sequenced with immunoSEQ multiplex PCR; TCRdb's copy has only in-frame clones and lacks some. The sample includes approximately 52,000 clones, 83% seen only once; the top ten take about 1.4%. V lost 0 bases to trimming and J lost 9 bases, with 12 bases between them. The CDR3 is made up of 14 amino acids. Germline V CDR1 and CDR2: LGHNA, YSLEER. The genes are TRBV4-3 and TRBJ2-1; D unresolved. Material for sequencing was blood. The receptor comes from a person between 50 and 60 years old with breast cancer. The DNA for the CDR3 is TGCGCCAGCAGCCAAGAACGAGCCAGTGCTGAGCAGTTCTTC. This encodes CASSQERASAEQFF.